This T cell receptor (beta chain) was observed in a study of OX40 agonist ivuxolimab in advanced cancers. V gave up 3 bases and J gave up 2 bases, with 11 bases separating them. Per the germline V gene, CDR1 is GTSNPN and CDR2 is SVGIG (reference sequence). The CDR3 spans 13 residues. Using immunoSEQ multiplex PCR, the repertoire was profiled, and TCRdb retains in-frame clones only, with some absent. Of about 62,000 clones listed, around 81% are singletons. The material sequenced was CD4+ or CD8+ T cells sorted from blood, taken in a trial of the OX40 agonist ivuxolimab. The TCR comes from an adult with an advanced solid tumor such as melanoma, head and neck, liver or kidney cancer. The rearrangement uses TRBV30 and TRBJ2-7; the D gene is possibly TRBD1 (5 bases). The CDR3 reads CAWRETGPYEQYF. CDR3 in DNA: TGTGCCTGGAGAGAAACAGGTCCCTACGAGCAGTACTTC.